Presented here are 15 T cell receptor beta chains from one specimen sequenced in a study of T cell repertoires in cytomegalovirus infection. TCRdb used MiXCR to reprocess the reads, holding one entry per CDR3 protein. The repertoire holds around 360,000 distinct CDR3 sequences, with roughly 34% as singletons. These TCRs' antigens remain unknown. The specimen comprised cultured PBMCs, sampled from culture after CMV antigen stimulation. All receptors come from a human donor in good health (CMV status not recorded). Some clones in this sample may be carry-over from other donors' samples.

This clonotype was seen more than once but under ten times. The chain employs TRBV6-2 or TRBV6-3 and TRBJ2-2; 12 nucleotides line up with TRBD2. V lost 5 bases to trimming and J lost 6 bases; unmatched junction nucleotides: 7. Germline CDR1 MNHEY, CDR2 SVGEGT. The CDR3 totals 16 residues. The CDR3 DNA sequence: TGTGCCAGCAGTCTGAGGACTAGCGGGAAGGCCGGGGAGCTGTTTTTT. This gives the protein CASSLRTSGKAGELFF.

V gene TRBV6-8 combines with J gene TRBJ2-2; 8 nucleotides match TRBD1. Germline V CDR1 and CDR2: MNHGY, SAAAGT. The CDR3 extends over 15 amino acids. V lost 6 bases to trimming and J lost 0 bases; unmatched junction nucleotides: 3. For the CDR3, the DNA is TGTGCCAGCAGGAGGACAGGGTCGAACACCGGGGAGCTGTTTTTT. This encodes CASRRTGSNTGELFF.

This clonotype was seen a handful of times. The chain recombines TRBV27 with TRBJ2-3, with D possibly matching TRBD1 (6 bases). This CDR3 region has 13 residues. V dropped 8 bases and J dropped 6 bases, with 15 bases sitting between them. CDR1 is MNHEY, CDR2 SMNVEV, per germline (reference sequence). In nucleotides, the CDR3 is TGTGCCAGCGCCCGGACAGCTTGGGATACGCAGTATTTT. This codes for CASARTAWDTQYF.

The chain employs TRBV7-2 and TRBJ2-2; no clear D. Deletions cut 2 bases from V and 4 bases from J, with 8 bases between. Germline lookup yields CDR1 SGHTA and CDR2 FQGNSA. This CDR3 comprises 14 residues. The CDR3 region is CASSLNWFTGELFF. The CDR3, as DNA: TGTGCCAGCAGCTTAAATTGGTTCACCGGGGAGCTGTTTTTT.

This clonotype has a count of ten or more. This chain joins TRBV7-2 and TRBJ2-3; weak D call: TRBD2 (6 bases). Trimming stripped 0 bases from V and 1 base from J, with 17 bases between. Germline loops: CDR1 SGHTA, CDR2 FQGNSA. The CDR3 has 18 amino acids. CDR3 nucleotides: TGTGCCAGCAGCTTAGCCGGGGGAGCGGCGAGACGCACAGATACGCAGTATTTT. This codes for CASSLAGGAARRTDTQYF.

The chain is built from TRBV20-1 and TRBJ2-3; 7 positions match TRBD2. The J segment lost 6 bases and the V segment lost 0 bases, leaving 6 bases of the junction unmatched. The CDR3 consists of 14 residues. From germline, CDR1 is DFQATT and CDR2 SNEGSKA (reference sequence). CDR3 nucleotides: TGCAGTGCTAGAGACTGGACTAGGATCGATACGCAGTATTTT. This translates into CSARDWTRIDTQYF.

This chain links TRBV12-3 or TRBV12-4 with TRBJ2-1; the D call may be TRBD1 or TRBD2 (6 bases each). Trimming took 6 bases from V and 4 from J, leaving 10 bases between them. CDR3 length: 13 residues. The DNA for the CDR3 is TGTGCCAGCAGGAGAGGGGGGTACAATGAGCAGTTCTTC. It specifies CASRRGGYNEQFF.

This clonotype was seen a handful of times. This chain links TRBV11-2 with TRBJ2-2; perhaps TRBD2 as D (6 bases). Deletions cut 7 bases from V and 5 bases from J, with 17 bases between. CDR1 SGHAT and CDR2 FQNNGV come from the germline V gene. The CDR3 length is 15 residues. The CDR3: CASMELRGWTGELFF. In DNA form, the CDR3 reads TGTGCCAGCATGGAGCTTCGGGGGTGGACCGGGGAGCTGTTTTTT.

The table lists this clonotype with many counts. V gene TRBV7-8 combines with J gene TRBJ2-2; 8 positions agree with TRBD2. There are 16 residues in the CDR3. Germline V CDR1 and CDR2: SGHVS, FQNEAQ. The V and J ends lost 5 bases and 4 bases, in that order; junction bases with no gene match: 9. CDR3 sequence reads: CASSPIAGLGTGELFF. DNA of the CDR3: TGTGCCAGCAGCCCTATAGCGGGATTGGGCACCGGGGAGCTGTTTTTT.

The chain employs TRBV14 and TRBJ2-3; D possibly corresponds to TRBD2 (5 bases). Germline lookup yields CDR1 SGHDN and CDR2 FVKESK. The CDR3 spans 15 residues. Trimming pared 6 bases from V and 1 base from J, leaving 14 bases between. CDR3 region: CASSPDWGGTDTQYF. CDR3 bases: TGTGCCAGCAGTCCGGACTGGGGAGGCACAGATACGCAGTATTTT. The full variable domain, its missing parts supplied by reference TRBV14 and TRBJ2-3, is EAGVTQFPSHSVIEKGQTVTLRCDPISGHDNLYWYRRVMGKEIKFLLHFVKESKQDESGMPNNRFLAERTGGTYSTLKVQPAELEDSGVYFCASSPDWGGTDTQYFGPGTRLTVL.

Only a few counts were recorded for this clonotype. CDR3 nucleotide sequence: TGTGCCAGCAGCCCCGGCCCCGGGAGCAACGAGCAGTACTTC. As protein: CASSPGPGSNEQYF. This sequence joins TRBV5-4 and TRBJ2-7; maybe TRBD2 (6 bases). Germline loops: CDR1 SGHNT, CDR2 YYREEE (reference sequence). The CDR3 extends over 14 amino acids. Trimming removed 4 bases at V and 5 bases at J, with 16 bases between.

This clonotype turned up a few times. The chain has TRBV7-9 and TRBJ2-3; D is ambiguous. Germline loops: CDR1 SEHNR, CDR2 FQNEAQ (reference sequence). V dropped 8 bases and J dropped 1 base, with 13 bases sitting between them. CDR3 length equals 14 residues. CDR3 sequence: CASYTPLRTDTQYF. The CDR3 region has the DNA TGTGCCAGCTACACCCCGCTCCGCACAGATACGCAGTATTTT.

This clonotype was detected a few times. This chain uses TRBV6-6 with TRBJ2-7; D tentatively reads TRBD1 or TRBD2 (6 bases each). V was shortened by 5 bases and J by 4 bases, with 24 bases between the two germline ends. The CDR3 is 17 amino acids. CDR1 and CDR2 (germline): MNHNY, SVGAGI (reference sequence). The CDR3 DNA reads TGTGCCAGCAGTCAATTGGGTCGGCGGGACATAGTATACGAGCAGTACGTC. It yields the protein CASSQLGRRDIVYEQYV.

In its sample, this clonotype was seen many times. V is TRBV25-1 and J is TRBJ1-1, with a possible D match to TRBD1 (6 bases). CDR3 length: 14 amino acids. The germline gives CDR1 MGHDK, CDR2 SYGVNS. Trimming left V 5 bases short and J 1 base short, with 11 bases between. CDR3 DNA: TGTGCCAGCAGTCAGTGGACAGAGAACACTGAAGCTTTCTTT. Translation: CASSQWTENTEAFF.

This clonotype has more than one count but fewer than ten. The CDR3 reads CASSLSGRGEETQYF. The CDR3 bases are TGTGCCAGCAGTCTTAGCGGGAGAGGAGAAGAGACCCAGTACTTC. The chain combines TRBV6-2 or TRBV6-3 with TRBJ2-5; TRBD2 agrees at 9 bases. Germline V lookup: CDR1 MNHEY, CDR2 SVGEGT. Trimming took 5 bases from V and 3 from J; bases not matched to a gene: 7. CDR3 length equals 15 residues.